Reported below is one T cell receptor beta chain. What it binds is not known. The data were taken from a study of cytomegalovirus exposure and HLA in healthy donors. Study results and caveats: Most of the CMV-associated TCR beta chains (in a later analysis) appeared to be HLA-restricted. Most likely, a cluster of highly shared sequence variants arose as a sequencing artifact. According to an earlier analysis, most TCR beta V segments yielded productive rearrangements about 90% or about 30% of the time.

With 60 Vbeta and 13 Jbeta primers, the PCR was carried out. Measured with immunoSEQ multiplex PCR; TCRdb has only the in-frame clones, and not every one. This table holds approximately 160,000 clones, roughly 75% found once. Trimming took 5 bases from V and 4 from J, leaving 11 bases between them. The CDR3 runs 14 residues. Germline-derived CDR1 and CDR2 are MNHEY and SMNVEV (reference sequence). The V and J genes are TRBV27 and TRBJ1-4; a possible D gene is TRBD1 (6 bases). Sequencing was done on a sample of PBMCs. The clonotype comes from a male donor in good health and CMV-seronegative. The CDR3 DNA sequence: TGTGCCAGCAGTCTGGACAGATTTAATGAAAAACTGTTTTTT. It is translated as CASSLDRFNEKLFF. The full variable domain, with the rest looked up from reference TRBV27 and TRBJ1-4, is EAQVTQNPRYLITVTGKKLTVTCSQNMNHEYMSWYRQDPGLGLRQIYYSMNVEVTDKGDVPEGYKVSRKEKRNFPLILESPSPNQTSLYFCASSLDRFNEKLFFGSGTQLSVL.